This T cell receptor beta chain was profiled in a study of cytomegalovirus exposure and HLA in healthy donors. Study as a whole: From about 170 million T cells, an earlier analysis saw approximately 110 million unique TCR beta sequences.

Notes on this clone: Its antigen is still unknown.

Primers: 60 Vbeta forward and 13 Jbeta reverse. Assay: immunoSEQ multiplex PCR; the TCRdb copy retains only in-frame clones and omits some. The data show 60,000 to 100,000 clones, 60% to 85% seen once. Notes on the study in general: Because they were indistinguishable, some V segments, including TRBV6-2 and TRBV6-3, were excluded. TCR beta sequences numbering about 17,000 were associated with HLA alleles at 0.05 false discovery rate in a later analysis. Across donors, sequencing depth was assumed by presence/absence analyses to be roughly uniform.

The V gene's germline CDR1 is MNHEY and CDR2 SMNVEV (reference sequence). Between the trimmed V and J ends, which lost 3 bases and 7 bases, there was a span of 9 bases. The CDR3 runs to 13 residues. Sample: PBMCs. The clonotype was recovered from a man aged 40-55 years in good health and CMV-seronegative. The V call is TRBV27, the J call TRBJ2-2, with D possibly being TRBD2 (6 bases). CDR3 in DNA: TGTGCCAGCAGTTTGGGGGGAAGCGGGGAGCTGTTTTTT. Translated, it gives CASSLGGSGELFF.